This record covers a single T cell receptor (beta chain). Antigen unknown. This record comes from a study of T cell responses to AZD1222 COVID-19 vaccine. Trimming removed 3 bases from V and 2 bases from J; junction bases left unmatched: 7. The CDR3 contains 16 residues. CDR1 is SGHNT, CDR2 YYREEE, per germline (reference sequence). The assay was immunoSEQ multiplex PCR, and TCRdb's table has in-frame clones only and misses some. The sample has around 150,000 clones, around 90% seen once. Study-level points and caveats: Most donors were white British and more were female, and clonal diversity was possibly underestimated. Rises in breadth and depth of Spike-specific TCRs came after two AZD1222 doses.

The source of this sequence is an adult in good health. The sequences come from peripheral blood, collected on day 0 of AZD1222 vaccination. The V and J genes are TRBV5-4 and TRBJ2-1, with TRBD2 matching over 8 bases. The CDR3 spells CASSYSTSVPYNEQFF. CDR3 in DNA: TGTGCCAGCAGCTACTCGACTAGCGTACCCTACAATGAGCAGTTCTTC.